The clone carrying this T cell receptor beta chain was observed a single time. This sample is drawn from a study of blood T cell repertoires in COVID-19. The wider study: Samples came from the United States, Italy and Spain, spanning acute and convalescent COVID-19.

Study processing details: Estimation of nucleated cell counts relied on the amplification of reference gene primers. The repertoire was sequenced with immunoSEQ multiplex PCR; TCRdb's copy has only in-frame clones and lacks some. The DNA was the basis for D and trimming; V, J and clone size are from that table. In the table there are about 360,000 clones, less than 90% of which are singletons. This TCR derives from an older woman with COVID-19, enrolled during active disease. Sequencing was done on a sample of peripheral blood.

For the CDR3, the DNA is TGTGCCAGTAGTATAGGGGGACAGGGGAACACTGAAGCTTTCTTT. Protein: CASSIGGQGNTEAFF. The chain links TRBV19 to TRBJ1-1, with 9 bases lining up with TRBD1. V shed 1 base, J shed 1 base, and the junction held 1 base outside the gene matches. The CDR3 contains 15 residues. Germline V lookup: CDR1 LNHDA, CDR2 SQIVND (reference sequence).